The rows below give T cell receptor beta chains drawn from one sample of a study of regulatory T cells in long-lasting Graves disease. TCRdb analysed the multiplex PCR reads with MiXCR anew, one entry per CDR3 protein. The data hold hundreds of thousands of distinct CDR3 sequences, with approximately 15% observed a single time. This sample also appeared in a second study, on T cells in Graves' hyperthyroidism and ophthalmopathy.

This sample comprised peripheral blood mononuclear cells (PBMCs), obtained at new diagnosis, from a patient treated with antithyroid drugs. The receptors were gathered from a woman aged 40 to 50 with Graves disease. CDR3s include the opening cysteine and the closing phenylalanine or tryptophan. D genes are given only for firm matches. A row's size may be missing; if present it is once, few, many or a size class.

NA	TRBV19	NA	TRBJ2-1	TGTGCCAGTAGTATAGTGGGCGGCCGCTCCTATGAGCAGTTCTTC	CASSIVGGRSYEQFF
NA	TRBV9	many	TRBJ1-4	TGTGCCAGCAGCGTAGAAGGGACGGCAGAAAAACTGTTTTTT	CASSVEGTAEKLFF
NA	TRBV5-1	many	TRBJ2-1	TGCGCCAGCAGCTTGGGCGGGACCCACAATGAGCAGTTCTTC	CASSLGGTHNEQFF
TRBD2	TRBV19	many	TRBJ2-3	TGTGCCAGTAGTATTCAGACAGCGGGAGGGCCGGGAGATACGCAGTATTTT	CASSIQTAGGPGDTQYF
NA	TRBV9	many	TRBJ1-1	TGTGCCAGCAGCGTAGCGGTACAGTCTTCCACTGAAGCTTTCTTT	CASSVAVQSSTEAFF
NA	TRBV28	NA	TRBJ2-3	TGTGCCAGCAGTACGCCCGGTTTTCCTAGCACAGATACGCAGTATTTT	CASSTPGFPSTDTQYF
NA	TRBV20-1	many	TRBJ2-7	TGCAGTGCTAGAGATCCGGGGGCGAGGAACGAGCAGTACTTC	CSARDPGARNEQYF
TRBD2	TRBV9	many	TRBJ2-2	TGTGCCAGCAGCGCCCTAGCGGGAGTGAACACCGGGGAGCTGTTTTTT	CASSALAGVNTGELFF
TRBD2	TRBV12-3/TRBV12-4	many	TRBJ2-7	TGTGCCAGTAGTACTAGCGGGAGGGCCTACGAGCAGTACTTC	CASSTSGRAYEQYF
NA	TRBV18	many	TRBJ1-2	TGTGCCAGCTCACCATCCGCGGGGGCCCGCTATGGCTACACCTTC	CASSPSAGARYGYTF
NA	TRBV3-1	many	TRBJ2-7	TGTGCCAGCAGCCAAGTCGGGCACGAGCAGTACTTC	CASSQVGHEQYF
TRBD1	TRBV7-9	many	TRBJ2-1	TGTGCCAGCAGGCTATTTGACAGGGTAGACGATGAGCAGTTCTTC	CASRLFDRVDDEQFF
NA	TRBV6-2/TRBV6-3	many	TRBJ1-5	TGTGCCAGCAGTTACAGTCGGTACAATCAGCCCCAGCATTTT	CASSYSRYNQPQHF
TRBD2	TRBV9	NA	TRBJ2-1	TGTGCCAGCGGCGGTGGGACTAGCGGGAGGACCTACAATGAGCAGTTCTTC	CASGGGTSGRTYNEQFF
TRBD1	TRBV12-3/TRBV12-4	many	TRBJ1-1	TGTGCCAGCAGTTTAGCGTGGGGCGGGACAGGGGAAGCTTTCTTT	CASSLAWGGTGEAFF
NA	TRBV19	many	TRBJ1-1	TGTGCCAGTAGTCGGTTGGACAGCACGAACACTGAAGCTTTCTTT	CASSRLDSTNTEAFF
TRBD2	TRBV10-3	NA	TRBJ2-5	TGTGCCATCGGTGAGGGGACTAGCCTTGTTCAGACCCAGTACTTC	CAIGEGTSLVQTQYF
NA	TRBV11-3	many	TRBJ1-1	TGTGCCAGCAGCTTAGATGTTAAGAACACTGAAGCTTTCTTT	CASSLDVKNTEAFF
NA	TRBV2	many	TRBJ2-7	TGTGCCAGCACAGCGAAGCCCACAGGGCCGGGTAGCGAGCAGTACTTC	CASTAKPTGPGSEQYF
NA	TRBV24-1	few	TRBJ2-7	TGTGCCACCAGTGACCCCCGGGACGCCCTGCCCTACGAGCAGTACTTC	CATSDPRDALPYEQYF
NA	TRBV10-3	NA	TRBJ1-2	TGTGCCATCAGTGGAGGGGGGGGGAGTCAATCGGACTATGGCTACACCTTC	CAISGGGGSQSDYGYTF
NA	TRBV4-3	once	TRBJ1-1	TGCGCCAGCAGCCGGCGGGCAAGGGGCGACACTGAAGCTTTCTTT	CASSRRARGDTEAFF
NA	TRBV10-2	few	TRBJ1-2	TGCGCCAGCAGTGAAGGAGTTGGGGCTGGCTACACCTTC	CASSEGVGAGYTF
TRBD1	TRBV20-1	many	TRBJ2-5	TGCAGTGCTCAGGAAGGGGGCACCCAAGAGACCCAGTACTTC	CSAQEGGTQETQYF
NA	TRBV29-1	NA	TRBJ2-1	TGCAGCGTCGAATTTGAGGTTGAGCAGTTCTTC	CSVEFEVEQFF
NA	TRBV29-1	many	TRBJ2-1	TGCAGCGTTTCTCGCAGTCGCTCCTACAATGAGCAGTTCTTC	CSVSRSRSYNEQFF
NA	TRBV19	NA	TRBJ2-7	TGTGCCAGTAGTACTCCAGGGAGCGACGAGCAGTACTTC	CASSTPGSDEQYF
NA	TRBV20-1	many	TRBJ2-3	TGCAGTGTAGGGGAGGTCCTCACAGATACGCAGTATTTT	CSVGEVLTDTQYF
NA	TRBV5-1	few	TRBJ2-5	TGCGCCAGCAGCTTGTCGGGGCAGGCAATTCTCGGGGAGACCCAGTACTTC	CASSLSGQAILGETQYF
TRBD2	TRBV24-1	NA	TRBJ2-1	TGTGCCACCAGTGATCGGGACTACAGATACAATGAGCAGTTCTTC	CATSDRDYRYNEQFF
NA	TRBV20-1	NA	TRBJ1-5	TGCAGTGCTAGAGTGGGGCATAGCAATCAGCCCCAGCATTTT	CSARVGHSNQPQHF